This T cell receptor beta chain was recorded in a study of regulatory T cells in long-lasting Graves disease. Whole-study findings and limits: Persistent patients shared some 2,500 public clonotypes among themselves. Newly diagnosed patients shared fewer, at more than 850.

The CDR3 sequence is 15 residues long. The V and J ends lost 6 bases and 2 bases, in that order; junction bases with no gene match: 8. The germline CDR1 and CDR2 sequences are LNHDA and SQIVND (reference sequence). Of note for this clonotype: Its antigen is not known.

The time point here: persistent/refractory GD, antithyroid drugs over 5 years with positive TRAb. The authors made the TCR library using RNA they extracted from PBMCs. TCR beta libraries were built with iRepertoire HTBI primers and Arm-PCR of CDR3 regions. TCRdb reprocessed the multiplex PCR reads via MiXCR and lists one record per CDR3 protein. The sample has approximately 350,000 distinct CDR3 sequences; around 23% are singletons. V and J are TRBV19 and TRBJ2-7; 9 nucleotides line up with TRBD1. This clonotype was obtained from a middle-aged woman with Graves disease. This specimen was peripheral blood mononuclear cells (PBMCs), taken when the disease was refractory, from a patient treated with antithyroid drugs. The DNA for the CDR3 is TGTGCCAGTAGCCTTGGACAGGGGTACACCTACGAGCAGTACTTC. Translated: CASSLGQGYTYEQYF. Drawing the rest from reference TRBV19 and TRBJ2-7, the complete variable domain is DGGITQSPKYLFRKEGQNVTLSCEQNLNHDAMYWYRQDPGQGLRLIYYSQIVNDFQKGDIAEGYSVSREKKESFPLTVTSAQKNPTAFYLCASSLGQGYTYEQYFGPGTRLTVT.